This TCR beta chain was sequenced in a study of blood T cell repertoires in COVID-19. Study-level information: Acute-phase and convalescent COVID-19 samples originated in the United States, Italy and Spain. PBMCs, B-cell-depleted T cells, or T cells were the source of the cDNA or gDNA that made up the material.

Per the study methods: The authors estimated nucleated cell counts from reference gene primer amplification. Here immunoSEQ multiplex PCR was the method, and the copy in TCRdb shows in-frame clones only, minus some. That table gives V, J and clone size, and the DNA gave D and trimming. The top ten clones hold over 8.5% of a sample with about 260,000 clones, approximately 83% of them seen once. This receptor was taken from a woman aged 45-60 years who had recovered from COVID-19. Sequenced: peripheral blood.

CDR3 DNA: TGTGCCAGCAGCCAAGATTCCACAGGGGGCTTGTCTGAAGCTTTCTTT. This encodes CASSQDSTGGLSEAFF. The chain uses TRBV4-2 and TRBJ1-1, with 9 positions matching TRBD1. The germline gives CDR1 LGHNA, CDR2 YNFKEQ. The trim removed 0 bases at V and 6 bases at J, leaving 8 bases unmatched. The CDR3 sequence is 16 residues long.